What follows are 22 T cell receptor beta chains derived from one specimen sequenced in a study of naive and memory T cell subsets. Treatment given: skin biopsy from PPD injection site in Mantoux-positive individual. TCR cDNA received a 3' ligated oligonucleotide that carried a UMI. Four PCR rounds used nested alpha and beta constant region primers plus the SP2 primer. Via MiXCR, TCRdb re-called the UMI-ligation and nested PCR reads, giving one row per CDR3 protein. The data show approximately 37,000 distinct CDR3 sequences, roughly 9.6% seen once. Sequences were derived from skin, sampled from a tuberculin skin test site. Receptor source: an adult in good health.

The sample holds many counts of this clonotype. The chain links TRBV12-3 or TRBV12-4 to TRBJ2-1, with D hard to call. Trimming removed 6 bases from V and 7 bases from J, with 7 bases in between. The CDR3 is 11 amino acids. CDR3 DNA: TGTGCCAGCAGGAGCCGGAATGAGCAGTTCTTC. Translating gives CASRSRNEQFF.

The chain employs TRBV29-1 and TRBJ1-2, with TRBD1 as a possible D gene (5 bases). V was trimmed by 7 bases and J by 4 bases, leaving 10 bases between them. Germline CDR1 reads SQVTM; CDR2 reads ANQGSEA. This CDR3 contains 11 residues. CDR3 nucleotide sequence: TGCAGCGGCCACGACAGCTATGGCTACACCTTC. It encodes CSGHDSYGYTF.

This clonotype was observed many times. The chain couples TRBV20-1 to TRBJ1-2; TRBD1 matches 7 bases. The CDR3 has 15 residues. V trimming: 3 bases; J trimming: 1 base; junction bases outside the gene matches: 8. Germline CDR1 DFQATT, CDR2 SNEGSKA (reference sequence). The CDR3 reads CSARGTGEDNYGYTF. CDR3 sequence (DNA): TGCAGTGCTAGGGGTACAGGGGAGGATAACTATGGCTACACCTTC.

The chain recombines TRBV6-5 with TRBJ2-1; D may be TRBD1 or TRBD2 (5 bases each). CDR3 length: 14 amino acids. Germline loops: CDR1 MNHEY, CDR2 SVGAGI. Written as DNA, the CDR3 is TGTGACAGTATTGGGACCTCCGAGAGGAGTGAGCAGTTCTTC. This encodes CDSIGTSERSEQFF.

The sample holds many counts of this clonotype. CDR3: CASSLGLANEGEQYF. DNA for the CDR3: TGTGCCAGCAGCCTGGGGCTAGCGAATGAGGGGGAGCAGTACTTC. The V and J genes are TRBV28 and TRBJ2-7; weak D call: TRBD2 (6 bases). Germline values: CDR1 MDHEN, CDR2 SYDVKM. Trimming shortened V by 6 bases and J by 7 bases, and 22 bases separated the two germline ends. The CDR3 is made up of 15 amino acids.

This clonotype showed up many times. The rearrangement joins TRBV3-1 to TRBJ2-5; D gene ambiguous. This CDR3 has 16 residues. Trimming removed 1 base at V and 5 bases at J, with 17 bases between. CDR1 is LGHDT, CDR2 YNNKEL, per germline (reference sequence). CDR3 in amino acids: CASSQGWSESQETQYF. The CDR3 nucleotides are TGTGCCAGCAGCCAAGGATGGTCGGAGTCCCAGGAGACCCAGTACTTC.

Ten or more counts support this clonotype. The chain joins TRBV20-1 to TRBJ2-7, with a tentative D call TRBD1 (6 bases). The CDR3 totals 13 residues. Trimming took 4 bases from V and 4 from J, leaving 14 bases between them. Germline V CDR1 and CDR2: DFQATT, SNEGSKA (reference sequence). The CDR3 loop reads CSATGQGWYEQYF. CDR3 coding DNA: TGCAGTGCTACAGGGCAGGGGTGGTACGAGCAGTACTTC.

The chain combines TRBV2 with TRBJ2-5, with TRBD2 as a possible D gene (6 bases). V lost 9 bases, J lost 1 base, and 12 bases lay in between. CDR3 size: 13 residues. Germline V gene lookup returns CDR1 SNHLY and CDR2 FYNNEI. CDR3 DNA sequence: TGTGCCAGTATGACTAGTGGCCAAGAGACCCAGTACTTC. As protein: CASMTSGQETQYF.

This clonotype has only a few counts. The chain joins TRBV20-1 to TRBJ1-1; D ambiguous. Germline V CDR1 and CDR2: DFQATT, SNEGSKA (reference sequence). Trimming shortened V by 6 bases and J by 2 bases, and 19 bases separated the two germline ends. The CDR3 loop spans 15 amino acids. The CDR3 DNA follows: TGCAGTGCCTCCCCGAGGGAGGTCGGAAACACTGAAGCTTTCTTT. This gives the protein CSASPREVGNTEAFF.

In this sample, this clonotype turned up many times. This sequence joins TRBV20-1 and TRBJ1-2; 7 bases fit TRBD1. This CDR3 has 13 amino acids. J was trimmed by 4 bases and V by 5 bases; bases with no gene match: 7. Germline-derived CDR1 and CDR2 are DFQATT and SNEGSKA (reference sequence). As DNA, the CDR3 is TGCAGTGCTGACCGGGACAGTTCCTATGGCTACACCTTC. It specifies CSADRDSSYGYTF.

This clonotype was seen ten or more times. The chain joins TRBV28 to TRBJ1-5; 7 bases align to TRBD1. Germline lookup yields CDR1 MDHEN and CDR2 SYDVKM. J was trimmed by 4 bases and V by 6 bases; bases with no gene match: 6. The CDR3 has 14 residues. CDR3 loop: CASRGGTENQPQHF. Here the CDR3 DNA reads TGTGCCAGCAGAGGGGGGACAGAAAATCAGCCCCAGCATTTT.

The chain employs TRBV20-1 and TRBJ2-1; 11 bases align to TRBD2. V lost 5 bases, J lost 8 bases, and 5 bases stayed unmatched. From germline, CDR1 is DFQATT and CDR2 SNEGSKA (reference sequence). There are 13 residues in the CDR3. The CDR3 DNA follows: TGCAGTGCTCATAGCGGGAGGGGCGATGAGCAGTTCTTC. It yields the protein CSAHSGRGDEQFF.

This clonotype was found a few times. The chain carries TRBV7-9 and TRBJ2-7; tentative D call: TRBD2 (5 bases). Looked up from germline, CDR1 is SEHNR and CDR2 is FQNEAQ (reference sequence). Trimming cost V 2 bases and J 4 bases, with 12 bases left between them. The CDR3 has 14 amino acids. As DNA, the CDR3 is TGTGCCAGCAGCTTAACGGACGGAGGATACGAGCAGTACTTC. As protein: CASSLTDGGYEQYF.

This clonotype was seen repeatedly, ten times or more. The rearrangement uses TRBV29-1 and TRBJ2-1; the D is unclear. The CDR3 extends over 13 amino acids. Germline V gives CDR1 SQVTM, CDR2 ANQGSEA. The ends were cut back, 3 bases at V and 4 bases at J, with 10 bases in the middle. CDR3 amino acids: CSVEVTEYNEQFF. As DNA, the CDR3 is TGCAGCGTTGAGGTGACGGAGTACAATGAGCAGTTCTTC.

This clonotype was observed many times. The V gene is TRBV6-1, the J gene TRBJ2-3; D gene ambiguous. V was cut by 7 bases and J by 5 bases, with 13 bases left in between. There are 13 residues in the CDR3. Germline V gene sequence: CDR1 MNHNS, CDR2 SASEGT. CDR3 residues: CASTNTVQDTQYF. The CDR3 bases are TGTGCCAGCACCAATACGGTCCAAGATACGCAGTATTTT.

This clonotype was seen at least ten times. The chain is built from TRBV7-8 and TRBJ1-3; no definite D call. The V and J ends lost 4 bases and 0 bases respectively, with 4 bases between them. This CDR3 comprises 13 residues. CDR1 and CDR2 from the germline V gene are SGHVS and FQNEAQ. This CDR3 is CASSSHSGNTIYF. The CDR3 nucleotides read TGTGCCAGCAGCTCCCACTCTGGAAACACCATATATTTT.

This clonotype was found many times. The germline gene is not matched at one end of the junction; a read error may be the cause. The genes are TRBV7-7 and TRBJ1-3, with D tentatively TRBD1 (5 bases). The CDR3 runs 16 residues. In germline, CDR1 is SSHAT, CDR2 FNYEAQ (reference sequence). The CDR3 sequence is CASSLAGTPTGNTIYF. Written as DNA, the CDR3 is TGTGCTAGCAGCTTAGCAGGGACTCCCACCGGAAACACCATATATTTT. Full variable domain (remainder filled in from reference TRBV7-7 and TRBJ1-3): GAGVSQSPRYKVTKRGQDVTLRCDPISSHATLYWYQQALGQGPEFLTYFNYEAQPDKSGLPSDRFSAERPEGSISTLTIQRTEQRDSAMYRCASSLAGTPTGNTIYFGEGSWLTVV.

This clonotype was recorded at least ten times. The chain couples TRBV28 to TRBJ2-5; D unclear. Germline CDR1 and CDR2: MDHEN and SYDVKM. Trimming removed 5 bases at V and 6 bases at J, with 7 bases between. The length of the CDR3 is 11 residues. CDR3 in amino acids: CASSDRKTQYF. CDR3 bases: TGTGCCAGCAGTGACCGGAAGACCCAGTACTTC.

This clonotype was picked up many times. The rearrangement uses TRBV4-1 and TRBJ1-2, with D possibly matching TRBD1 (5 bases). Trimming left V 4 bases short and J 0 bases short, with 12 bases between. Germline V gene lookup returns CDR1 MGHRA and CDR2 YSYEKL. This CDR3 spans 15 amino acids. The CDR3 loop is CASSRGETANYGYTF. The CDR3 bases are TGCGCCAGCAGCCGGGGGGAAACAGCTAACTATGGCTACACCTTC.

This clonotype was counted many times. CDR3 in DNA: TGTGCCAGCAGGACCGGGACAGAGCTAGCCAAAAACATTCAGTACTTC. Amino acids: CASRTGTELAKNIQYF. The chain combines TRBV2 with TRBJ2-4; 7 nucleotides agree with TRBD1. Germline values: CDR1 SNHLY, CDR2 FYNNEI. The CDR3 is made up of 16 amino acids. Trimming took 6 bases from V and 0 from J; bases not matched to a gene: 8.

The table lists this clonotype with many counts. The rearrangement uses TRBV28 and TRBJ2-1; TRBD2 agrees at 11 bases. The V gene end was trimmed by 8 bases and the J gene end by 7 bases; junction bases not matched to a gene: 7. The CDR3 length is 14 residues. Germline CDR1 is MDHEN and CDR2 is SYDVKM. CDR3 bases: TGTGCCAGCGGGGCGACTAGCGGGAAAAATGAGCAGTTCTTC. This gives the protein CASGATSGKNEQFF. Full variable domain (rest looked up from reference TRBV28 and TRBJ2-1): DVKVTQSSRYLVKRTGEKVFLECVQDMDHENMFWYRQDPGLGLRLIYFSYDVKMKEKGDIPEGYSVSREKKERFSLILESASTNQTSMYLCASGATSGKNEQFFGPGTRLTVL.

This clonotype was counted at least ten times. The chain combines TRBV28 with TRBJ2-7; 7 bases map to TRBD1. Germline CDR1 is MDHEN and CDR2 is SYDVKM. The ends lost 6 bases at V and 6 bases at J; junction bases unmatched: 20. The CDR3 runs 17 residues. The CDR3 bases are TGTGCCAGCAGCGAAAATGACATTCAGACAGGGTCCGGCGAGCAGTACTTC. It translates to CASSENDIQTGSGEQYF.